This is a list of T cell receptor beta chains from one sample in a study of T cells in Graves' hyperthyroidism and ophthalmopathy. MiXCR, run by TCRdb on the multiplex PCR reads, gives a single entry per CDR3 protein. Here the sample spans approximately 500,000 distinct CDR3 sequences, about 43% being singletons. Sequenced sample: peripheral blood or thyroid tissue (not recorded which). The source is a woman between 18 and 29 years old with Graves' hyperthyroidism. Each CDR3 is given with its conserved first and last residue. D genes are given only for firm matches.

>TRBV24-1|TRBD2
CATRAGGPRDTQYF
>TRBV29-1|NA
CSVEDQAGQDGYTF
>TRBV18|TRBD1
CASSPLHRGRPGETQYF
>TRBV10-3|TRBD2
CAISESTSGSQETQYF
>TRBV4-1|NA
CASSHEQRTSAYEQYF
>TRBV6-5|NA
CASSPPGQHYGYTF
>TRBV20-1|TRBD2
CSATPGLAGVFSYEQYF
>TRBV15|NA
CATSSSGETQYF
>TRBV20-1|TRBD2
CSASSGRSTYEQYF
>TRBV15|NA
CATSLTQELATMNTGELFF
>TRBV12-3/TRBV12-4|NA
CASSLESGRTEAFF
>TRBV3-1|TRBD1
CASSQDRIGTAKETQYF
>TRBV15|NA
CATSSSDRHGYTF
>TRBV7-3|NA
CASSVDYAGANVLTF
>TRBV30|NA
CAWSVGTDGYTF
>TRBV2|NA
CASSRDEGYGYTF
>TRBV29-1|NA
CSVAPDGLGEKLFF
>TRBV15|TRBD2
CATSTPRTSGPYEQYF
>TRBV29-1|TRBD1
CSVGQGGGFVF
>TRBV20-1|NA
CSASPEGGPSYEQYF
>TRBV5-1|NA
CTRRVFPSKDEQYF
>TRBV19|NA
CASSIQGLGDTEAFF
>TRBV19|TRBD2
CASSISGRETDTQYF
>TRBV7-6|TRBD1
CASSQGALMNTGELFF
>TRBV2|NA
CASSLRSTEAFF
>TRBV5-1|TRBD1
CASSEDRVNEQYF
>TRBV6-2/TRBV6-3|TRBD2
CASMTSGRTGELFF
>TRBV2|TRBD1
CASSHGQGLAETQYF
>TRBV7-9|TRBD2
CASSISGRSTDTQYF
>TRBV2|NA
CASRGGLATEAFF
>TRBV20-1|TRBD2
CSATLAGVGKTQYF
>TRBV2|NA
CASSLEVGGTGANVLTF
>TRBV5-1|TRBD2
CASSVQRESSYEQYF
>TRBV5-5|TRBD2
CASSTGLVRTQYF
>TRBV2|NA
CASSATGGAGEQYF
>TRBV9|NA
CASSESIGSSYEQYF
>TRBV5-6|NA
CASTPFGFGDTGELFF
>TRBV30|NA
CAWSVRWREQYF
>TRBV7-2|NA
CASSLEARTATGGYTF
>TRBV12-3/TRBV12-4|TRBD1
CASSRDRPVAEAFF
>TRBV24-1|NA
CATSDSGNNELFF
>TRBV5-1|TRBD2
CASSPGTSGTLGEQYF
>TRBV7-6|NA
CASSGGGTQYF
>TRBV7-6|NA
CASSHRPDTQYF
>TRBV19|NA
CASSQTVQPQHF
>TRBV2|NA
CASLGGQGSSYEQYF
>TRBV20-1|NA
CSASRKNTEAFF
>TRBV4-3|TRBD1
CASSQVGQGNEQYF
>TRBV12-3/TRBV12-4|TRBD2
CASSQRTSGRAAKQYF
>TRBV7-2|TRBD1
CASSLGDRVEQPQHF
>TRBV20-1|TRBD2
CSARTLAGETQYF
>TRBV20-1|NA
CSATDGWNEQFF